This paragraph covers one TCR beta chain sequence. What it binds is not known. Documented time point: blood 2 weeks post-SBRT. Treatment here: 15 Gy SBRT to primary tumor, nephrectomy 4 weeks later. Serial blood draws occurred at baseline and 2 and 4 weeks post-SBRT. These data come from a study of radiation and T cells in renal cell carcinoma. Overall study context: Nephrectomy followed 15 Gy stereotactic body radiation by 4 weeks.

Assay used: immunoSEQ multiplex PCR; TCRdb lists only in-frame clones, some missing. The sample carries around 76,000 clones, over 80% recorded once. Overall study findings and caveats: From baseline, blood top tumor clonotypes peaked at 2 weeks post-radiation. Pretreatment tumor biopsies were lacking, so baseline clonotypes are unknown.

The CDR3 covers 14 residues. Germline CDR1 and CDR2: MNHNS and SASEGT. Deletions cut 1 base from V and 2 bases from J, with 8 bases between. This chain connects TRBV6-1 to TRBJ2-5; D call uncertain. This receptor was taken from a man aged 60 to 75 with renal cell carcinoma. Sequenced material: blood, taken from a patient whose treatment included radiotherapy and nephrectomy. CDR3 loop: CASSEGGSQETQYF. The CDR3 nucleotides read TGTGCCAGCAGTGAAGGTGGCTCTCAAGAGACCCAGTACTTC.